Detailed here is one T cell receptor beta chain. The Seattle patients, enrolled during active infection, were followed longitudinally. The sample originates from a study of blood T cell repertoires in COVID-19. At the level of the study: Spain, Italy and the United States supplied samples that represented acute and convalescent COVID-19. PBMCs, B-cell-depleted T cells, or T cells were the source of the cDNA or gDNA that made up the material.

The CDR3 is 15 residues long. J lost 0 bases, V lost 6 bases, and 6 bases had no gene match. Germline CDR1 reads MNHEY; CDR2 reads SVGAGI. The authors' processing: Estimates of nucleated cell counts were drawn from the amplification of reference gene primers. Clones were read by immunoSEQ multiplex PCR, and TCRdb kept only the in-frame ones, dropping some. The V and J calls and the clone size are those of that table, but D and trimming were determined from the DNA. The repertoire holds 150,000 to 200,000 clones, with around four fifths as singletons. The chain is built from TRBV6-5 and TRBJ2-3; 7 bases line up with TRBD1. The sequence derives from a woman aged 70-85 years with COVID-19, enrolled during active disease. The sequenced material came from peripheral blood. The CDR3 sequence is CASRAGTASTDTQYF. The CDR3 DNA reads TGTGCCAGCAGAGCCGGGACAGCTAGCACAGATACGCAGTATTTT.